Below, 24 T cell receptor beta chains from the same sample are listed, as sequenced in a study of T cell responses to AZD1222 COVID-19 vaccine. Data came from immunoSEQ multiplex PCR; TCRdb stores just in-frame clones and leaves some out. The repertoire holds some 140,000 clones, with roughly nine tenths as singletons. Sequenced here: peripheral blood, sampled on day 0 of AZD1222 vaccination. The receptors stem from an adult in good health.

The chain has TRBV3-1 (or the pseudogene TRBV3-2) and TRBJ2-7; weak D call: TRBD2 (5 bases). The CDR3 length is 15 residues. Germline assignment: CDR1 LGHDT and CDR2 YNNKEL (reference sequence). Trimming shortened V by 1 base and J by 3 bases, and 13 bases separated the two germline ends. In nucleotides, the CDR3 is TGTGCCAGCAGCCAAGGGACTCACGATATCTACGAGCAGTACTTC. This translates into CASSQGTHDIYEQYF.

The V call is TRBV6-5, the J call TRBJ2-7, with D uncertain. V shed 5 bases and J shed 0 bases, with 11 bases lying between them. The germline V gene has CDR1 MNHEY and CDR2 SVGAGI. This CDR3 is 14 amino acids long. CDR3 sequence: CASSRHISSYEQYF. CDR3 sequence (DNA): TGTGCCAGCAGTCGACACATCAGCTCCTACGAGCAGTACTTC.

The count of this clone is one. The chain couples TRBV24-1 to TRBJ2-1; 9 bases are shared with TRBD2. Germline V lookup: CDR1 KGHDR, CDR2 SFDVKD. The V segment lost 4 bases and the J segment 10 bases; nucleotides outside the gene matches: 4. The CDR3 has 13 residues. This chain's CDR3 is CATSDDTSGEQFF. The CDR3 coding sequence is TGTGCCACCAGTGACGACACTAGCGGGGAGCAGTTCTTC.

V usage is TRBV6-5 and J usage is TRBJ1-1; the D is unclear. The CDR3 is made up of 11 amino acids. Germline V gives CDR1 MNHEY, CDR2 SVGAGI. V was pared by 4 bases and J by 1 base, with 1 base between. DNA of the CDR3: TGTGCCAGCAGTTGGAACACTGAAGCTTTCTTT. Its translation: CASSWNTEAFF.

The chain recombines TRBV7-6 with TRBJ2-7; 8 bases match TRBD2. J was trimmed by 1 base and V by 0 bases; bases with no gene match: 11. Per germline, CDR1 SGHVS and CDR2 FNYEAQ. CDR3 length: 18 residues. The chain's CDR3 is CASSLAPTGGRNSYEQYF. The CDR3 coding sequence is TGTGCCAGCAGCTTAGCACCCACGGGCGGGAGGAATTCCTACGAGCAGTACTTC.

The chain joins TRBV27 to TRBJ1-6; D is undetermined. The CDR3 runs 15 residues. The germline gives CDR1 MNHEY, CDR2 SMNVEV (reference sequence). V lost 4 bases, J lost 1 base, and 8 bases lay in between. CDR3 region: CASSWTASYNSPLHF. The CDR3 nucleotides read TGTGCCAGCAGTTGGACGGCGTCCTATAATTCACCCCTCCACTTT.

V is TRBV7-9 and J is TRBJ2-1, with D perhaps matching TRBD1 (5 bases). Germline CDR1 reads SEHNR; CDR2 reads FQNEAQ (reference sequence). Trimming removed 3 bases at V and 7 bases at J, with 13 bases between. This CDR3 comprises 14 residues. CDR3 bases: TGTGCCAGCAGCTTCGTAGATGGGGCAAATGAGCAGTTCTTC. Amino acids: CASSFVDGANEQFF.

The chain joins TRBV5-1 to TRBJ2-3; unclear D gene. The CDR3 covers 12 residues. Trimming removed 0 bases at V and 6 bases at J, with 5 bases between. The V gene's germline CDR1 is SGHRS and CDR2 YFSETQ. In DNA, the CDR3 is TGCGCCAGCAGCTTGGGATGGGATACGCAGTATTTT. Translation gives CASSLGWDTQYF. The variable domain in full, completed from reference TRBV5-1 and TRBJ2-3, reads KAGVTQTPRYLIKTRGQQVTLSCSPISGHRSVSWYQQTPGQGLQFLFEYFSETQRNKGNFPGRFSGRQFSNSRSEMNVSTLELGDSALYLCASSLGWDTQYFGPGTRLTVL.

The V gene is TRBV7-9, the J gene TRBJ2-3; the D gene could be TRBD1 or TRBD2 (5 bases each). The V gene lost 5 bases and the J gene lost 0 bases, with 9 bases spanning the gap. Germline V CDR1 and CDR2: SEHNR, FQNEAQ (reference sequence). This CDR3 region has 14 residues. The CDR3 reads CASSPRDSTDTQYF. In nucleotides, the CDR3 is TGTGCCAGCAGCCCCCGGGACAGCACAGATACGCAGTATTTT.

This chain links TRBV12-3 or TRBV12-4 with TRBJ1-2; D remains ambiguous. Trimming shortened V by 7 bases and J by 3 bases, and 6 bases separated the two germline ends. CDR3 size: 11 residues. CDR3: CASNGHYGYTF. CDR3 nucleotide sequence: TGTGCCAGCAATGGACACTATGGCTACACCTTC.

The rearrangement uses TRBV6-5 and TRBJ2-7, with a weak D call TRBD1 (6 bases). The CDR3 sequence is 15 residues long. Per germline, CDR1 MNHEY and CDR2 SVGAGI. V lost 2 bases, J lost 3 bases, and 14 bases lay in between. The CDR3 DNA follows: TGTGCCAGCAGTTACGGTCGAACAGGGAACTACGAGCAGTACTTC. It yields the protein CASSYGRTGNYEQYF.

The CDR3 region is CASRGTVLTDTQYF. The CDR3 nucleotides read TGTGCCAGTAGAGGGACTGTCCTCACAGATACGCAGTATTTT. The chain employs TRBV19 and TRBJ2-3; perhaps TRBD2 as D (6 bases). The CDR3 is 14 amino acids. V lost 6 bases and J 2 bases, leaving 12 bases between the germline ends. The V gene's germline CDR1 is LNHDA and CDR2 SQIVND (reference sequence). The full variable domain, completed using reference TRBV19 and TRBJ2-3, is DGGITQSPKYLFRKEGQNVTLSCEQNLNHDAMYWYRQDPGQGLRLIYYSQIVNDFQKGDIAEGYSVSREKKESFPLTVTSAQKNPTAFYLCASRGTVLTDTQYFGPGTRLTVL.

The chain combines TRBV27 with TRBJ1-5; D perhaps matches TRBD1 (6 bases). The CDR3 covers 15 residues. The germline gives CDR1 MNHEY, CDR2 SMNVEV (reference sequence). The germline V and J ends were trimmed by 5 bases and 7 bases, with 18 bases remaining between them. The CDR3, as DNA: TGTGCCAGCAGTACGCGGACAGTGGGGGGGCAGCCCCAGCATTTT. It is translated as CASSTRTVGGQPQHF.

This sequence joins TRBV27 and TRBJ1-2, with D unclear. CDR3 length equals 13 residues. Trimming shortened V by 3 bases and J by 0 bases, and 5 bases separated the two germline ends. Germline-derived CDR1 and CDR2 are MNHEY and SMNVEV (reference sequence). The CDR3 reads CASSFRANYGYTF. In DNA, the CDR3 is TGTGCCAGCAGTTTTCGGGCTAACTATGGCTACACCTTC.

The chain uses TRBV12-2 and TRBJ2-6; the listed D gene, TRBD2, was not tested against the DNA. TRBV12-2 has pseudogene status. CDR3 length equals 18 residues. CDR3: CASRRFRGSTSGANVLTF. As DNA, the CDR3 is TGTGCAAGTCGCCGATTTCGTGGGAGTACCTCTGGGGCCAACGTCCTGACTTTC.

This clone was picked up one time. The rearrangement joins TRBV15 to TRBJ2-3; 10 bases are shared with TRBD2. V lost 3 bases to trimming and J lost 6 bases; unmatched junction nucleotides: 6. Germline assignment: CDR1 LNHNV and CDR2 YYDKDF (reference sequence). The CDR3 consists of 15 residues. CDR3 in DNA: TGTGCCACCAGCAGTGGACTAGCGGTTCTTGATACGCAGTATTTT. It encodes CATSSGLAVLDTQYF. Combining the CDR3 with reference TRBV15 and TRBJ2-3 gives the whole variable domain DAMVIQNPRYQVTQFGKPVTLSCSQTLNHNVMYWYQQKSSQAPKLLFHYYDKDFNNEADTPDNFQSRRPNTSFCFLDIRSPGLGDTAMYLCATSSGLAVLDTQYFGPGTRLTVL.

The chain employs TRBV23-1 and TRBJ2-7; the D gene is possibly TRBD1 (7 bases). TRBV23-1 is an open reading frame whose function is uncertain. The V end lost 2 bases, the J end lost 3 bases, and 29 bases lay between the germline ends. The length of the CDR3 is 20 residues. The DNA for the CDR3 is TGCGCCAGCAGTCAACCTGGGGCTATTGGAGGGGGCAGCCTATTCTACGAGCAGTACTTC. Protein sequence: CASSQPGAIGGGSLFYEQYF.

This chain joins TRBV6-2 or TRBV6-3 and TRBJ2-1, with 9 bases identical to TRBD2. Germline V lookup: CDR1 MNHEY, CDR2 SVGEGT. The junction had 5 bases not matched to a gene; V was cut back by 5 bases and J by 3 bases. This CDR3 contains 15 residues. The CDR3 here is CASSRREGHYNEQFF. The CDR3 DNA reads as TGTGCCAGCAGTAGGCGGGAGGGACACTACAATGAGCAGTTCTTC.

The chain uses TRBV6-5 and TRBJ1-1; no reliable D call. Per germline, CDR1 MNHEY and CDR2 SVGAGI. The V end was cut by 0 bases, the J end by 4 bases, with 12 bases between. CDR3 length equals 15 residues. CDR3 DNA sequence: TGTGCCAGCAGTTACTCGTCTGGAATGGGCACTGAAGCTTTCTTT. Translated, it gives CASSYSSGMGTEAFF.

The chain combines TRBV9 with TRBJ2-5; TRBD1 or TRBD2 may be the D gene (5 bases each). Trimming took 2 bases from V and 1 from J, leaving 12 bases between them. Germline V gene data show CDR1 as SGDLS and CDR2 as YYNGEE. The CDR3 has 15 residues. CDR3 sequence: CASSVSGTLQETQYF. Written as DNA, the CDR3 is TGTGCCAGCAGCGTCTCAGGGACCCTCCAAGAGACCCAGTACTTC.

The rearrangement joins TRBV19 to TRBJ1-1; 10 bases are shared with TRBD1. The germline V gene encodes CDR1 LNHDA and CDR2 SQIVND (reference sequence). The CDR3 loop spans 16 amino acids. J gave up 4 bases and V 5 bases, and 10 bases lay outside the gene matches. CDR3 protein: CASSEGQGGSGTEAFF. The CDR3 DNA reads TGTGCCAGTAGTGAAGGACAGGGGGGTTCAGGCACTGAAGCTTTCTTT.

This CDR3 reads CASSWGTFNQPQHF. In nucleotides, the CDR3 is TGTGCCAGCAGCTGGGGGACTTTCAATCAGCCCCAGCATTTT. The rearrangement uses TRBV7-8 and TRBJ1-5, with D tentatively TRBD1 (5 bases). V was cut by 4 bases and J by 3 bases, with 10 bases left in between. This CDR3 region has 14 residues. The germline gives CDR1 SGHVS, CDR2 FQNEAQ.

The chain recombines TRBV9 with TRBJ2-3; 8 bases match TRBD2. Germline trimming cut 0 bases from V and 8 bases from J; bases unmatched to any gene: 11. The CDR3 length is 16 residues. Germline V gives CDR1 SGDLS, CDR2 YYNGEE. The CDR3 sequence is CASSVVGAGEGSTQYF. The CDR3 DNA is TGTGCCAGCAGCGTAGTCGGAGCGGGAGAGGGGAGTACGCAGTATTTT.

The V and J genes are TRBV5-4 and TRBJ1-1, with 8 positions matching TRBD1. The germline V gene has CDR1 SGHNT and CDR2 YYREEE (reference sequence). Trimming at V came to 4 bases and at J to 1 base, leaving 9 bases not matched to a gene. This CDR3 has 16 amino acids. The CDR3 sequence is CASSLPPGTGNTEAFF. CDR3 coding DNA: TGTGCCAGCAGCCTCCCACCCGGGACAGGGAACACTGAAGCTTTCTTT.